This TCR beta chain stems from a study of cytomegalovirus exposure and HLA in healthy donors. Study-wide findings and caveats: Clusters of TCRs from the first cohort tended to co-occur in the 100 to 150 validation repertoires (as a later analysis found). According to the study, roughly 180 TCR beta chains were cytomegalovirus-associated.

Points on this clone: As yet, its antigen is unknown.

TCRdb's table, derived via immunoSEQ multiplex PCR, lists solely in-frame clones and lacks some. The sample includes roughly 130,000 clones, over 85% of them seen just once. CDR1 and CDR2 from the germline V gene are MGHRA and YSYEKL. V was pared by 3 bases and J by 10 bases, with 9 bases of the junction left unmatched. The CDR3 is 16 residues long. The donors were part of the validation cohort, which consisted of under 150 subjects and was separate from the first cohort of several hundred subjects. This clonotype was sampled from a man aged 25-40 years in good health and CMV-seronegative. The chain links TRBV4-1 to TRBJ2-7; TRBD2 matches 16 bases. The sample taken for sequencing was PBMCs. The CDR3 DNA follows: TGCGCCAGCAGCCAGGCCGGGACTAGCGGGGGGGGCACTCAGTACTTC. Translation gives CASSQAGTSGGGTQYF.